This T cell receptor beta chain was identified in a study of cytomegalovirus exposure and HLA in healthy donors. Study-level points and caveats: Several top significant clusters appeared, in a later analysis, to be linked to common viral pathogens.

This clone was observed at least ten times. Its antigen is currently unknown. The PCR used 60 Vbeta and 13 Jbeta primers. Method: immunoSEQ multiplex PCR; TCRdb's copy keeps in-frame clones and lacks some. There are about 140,000 clones in the sample; 60% to 85% occur only once, and about 2.8% lies in the top ten. This TCR was sampled from a male donor in good health and CMV-seronegative. The sequenced sample consisted of PBMCs.

The CDR3 is CASSLELDQPQHF. The DNA for the CDR3 is TGTGCCAGCAGCTTAGAGCTTGATCAGCCCCAGCATTTT. The chain joins TRBV7-8 to TRBJ1-5; no clear D. The V end was cut by 1 base, the J end by 5 bases, with 6 bases between. CDR3 length: 13 amino acids. Germline V gene sequence: CDR1 SGHVS, CDR2 FQNEAQ.